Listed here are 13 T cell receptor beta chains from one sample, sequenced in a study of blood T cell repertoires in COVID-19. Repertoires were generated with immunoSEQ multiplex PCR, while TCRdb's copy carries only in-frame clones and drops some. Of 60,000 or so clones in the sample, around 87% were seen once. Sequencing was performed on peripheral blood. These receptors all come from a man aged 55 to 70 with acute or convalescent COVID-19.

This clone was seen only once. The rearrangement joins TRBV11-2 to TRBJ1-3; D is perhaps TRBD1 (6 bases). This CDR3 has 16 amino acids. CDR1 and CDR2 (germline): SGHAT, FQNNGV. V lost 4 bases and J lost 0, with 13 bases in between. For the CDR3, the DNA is TGTGCCAGCAGCTCCGTTACAGGGAACTCTGGAAACACCATATATTTT. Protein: CASSSVTGNSGNTIYF.

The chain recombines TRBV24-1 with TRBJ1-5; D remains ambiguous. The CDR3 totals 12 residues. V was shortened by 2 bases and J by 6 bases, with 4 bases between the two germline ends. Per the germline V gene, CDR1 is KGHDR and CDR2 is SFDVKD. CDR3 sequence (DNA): TGTGCCACCAGTGATTCCGGTCAGCCCCAGCATTTT. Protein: CATSDSGQPQHF.

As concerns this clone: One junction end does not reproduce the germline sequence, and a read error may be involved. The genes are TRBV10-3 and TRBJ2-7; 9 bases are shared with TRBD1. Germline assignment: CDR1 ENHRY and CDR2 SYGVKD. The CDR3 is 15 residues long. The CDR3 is CAISVEGEGQGDRHF. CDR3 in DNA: TGTGCCATCAGTGTGGAGGGGGAGGGACAGGGTGATCGACACTTC.

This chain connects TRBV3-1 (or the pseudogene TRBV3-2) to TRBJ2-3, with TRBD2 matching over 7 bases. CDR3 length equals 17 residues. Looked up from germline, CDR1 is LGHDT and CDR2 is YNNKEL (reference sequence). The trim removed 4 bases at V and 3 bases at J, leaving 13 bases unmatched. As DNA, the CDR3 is TGTGCCAGCAGCCTGGGATTGGGGGGGGGAAGAACAGATACGCAGTATTTT. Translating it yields CASSLGLGGGRTDTQYF.

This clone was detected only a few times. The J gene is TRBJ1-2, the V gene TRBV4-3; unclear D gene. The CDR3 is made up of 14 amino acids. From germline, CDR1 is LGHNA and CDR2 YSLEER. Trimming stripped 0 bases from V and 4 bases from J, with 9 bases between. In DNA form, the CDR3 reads TGCGCCAGCAGCCAAGATAGAGGGTTCTATGGCTACACCTTC. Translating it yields CASSQDRGFYGYTF.

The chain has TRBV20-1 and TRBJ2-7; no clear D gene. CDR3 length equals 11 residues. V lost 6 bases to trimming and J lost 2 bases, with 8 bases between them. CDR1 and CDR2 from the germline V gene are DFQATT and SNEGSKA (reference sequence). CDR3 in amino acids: CSASNTYEQYF. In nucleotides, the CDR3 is TGCAGTGCCTCGAACACCTACGAGCAGTACTTC.

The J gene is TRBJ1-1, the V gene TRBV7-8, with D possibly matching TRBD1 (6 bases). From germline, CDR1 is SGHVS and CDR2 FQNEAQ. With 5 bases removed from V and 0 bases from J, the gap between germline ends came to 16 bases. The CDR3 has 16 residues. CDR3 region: CASSPGPEGVNTEAFF. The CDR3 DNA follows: TGTGCCAGCAGCCCTGGCCCTGAGGGGGTGAACACTGAAGCTTTCTTT.

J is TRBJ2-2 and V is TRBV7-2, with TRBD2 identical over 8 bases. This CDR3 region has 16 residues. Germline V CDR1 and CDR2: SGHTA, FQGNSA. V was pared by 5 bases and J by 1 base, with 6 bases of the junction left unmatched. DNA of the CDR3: TGTGCCAGCAGCCTCGGGAGGGGCGGGAACACCGGGGAGCTGTTTTTT. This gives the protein CASSLGRGGNTGELFF.

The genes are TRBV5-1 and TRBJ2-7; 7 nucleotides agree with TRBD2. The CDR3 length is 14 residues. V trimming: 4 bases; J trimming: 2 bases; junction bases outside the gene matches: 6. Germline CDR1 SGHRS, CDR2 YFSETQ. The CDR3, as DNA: TGCGCCAGCAGCGTAGGGACTACTACCTACGAGCAGTACTTC. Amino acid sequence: CASSVGTTTYEQYF.

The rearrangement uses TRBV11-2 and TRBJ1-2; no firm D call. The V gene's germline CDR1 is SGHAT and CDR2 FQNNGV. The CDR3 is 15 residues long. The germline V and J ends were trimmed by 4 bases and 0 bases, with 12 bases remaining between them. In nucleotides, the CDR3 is TGTGCCAGCAGCTCACTAAAAACCCCTAACTATGGCTACACCTTC. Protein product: CASSSLKTPNYGYTF.

The CDR3 sequence: CASSPGNTGELFF. CDR3 nucleotides: TGTGCCAGCAGCCCAGGGAACACCGGGGAGCTGTTTTTT. The V gene is TRBV7-7, the J gene TRBJ2-2; D gene ambiguous. Germline CDR1 and CDR2: SSHAT and FNYEAQ (reference sequence). Trimming removed 5 bases at V and 1 base at J, with 5 bases between. The CDR3 totals 13 residues.

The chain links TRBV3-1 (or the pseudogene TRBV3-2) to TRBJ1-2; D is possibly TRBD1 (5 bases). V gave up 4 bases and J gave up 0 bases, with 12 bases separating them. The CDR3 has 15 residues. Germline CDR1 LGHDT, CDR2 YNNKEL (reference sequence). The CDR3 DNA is TGTGCCAGCAGCCGAACAGGCGCAACTAACTATGGCTACACCTTC. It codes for CASSRTGATNYGYTF.

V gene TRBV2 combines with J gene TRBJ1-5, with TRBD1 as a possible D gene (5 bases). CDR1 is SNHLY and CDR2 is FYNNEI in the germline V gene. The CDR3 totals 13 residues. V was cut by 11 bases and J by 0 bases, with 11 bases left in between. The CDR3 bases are TGTGCCGGCGGGACGGTTAGCAATCAGCCCCAGCATTTT. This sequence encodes CAGGTVSNQPQHF.